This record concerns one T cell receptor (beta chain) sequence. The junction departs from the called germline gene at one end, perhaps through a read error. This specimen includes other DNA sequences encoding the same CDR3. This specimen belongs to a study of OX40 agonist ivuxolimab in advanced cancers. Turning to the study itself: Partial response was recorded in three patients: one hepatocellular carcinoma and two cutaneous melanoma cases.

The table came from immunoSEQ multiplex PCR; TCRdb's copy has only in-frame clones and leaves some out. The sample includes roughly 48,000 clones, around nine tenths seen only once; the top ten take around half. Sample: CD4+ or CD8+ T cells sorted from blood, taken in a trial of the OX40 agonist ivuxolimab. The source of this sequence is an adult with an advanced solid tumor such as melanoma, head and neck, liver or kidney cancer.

DNA of the CDR3: TGTGCCAGTAGCATAGGCGAAAAACTGTTTTTT. Its translation: CASSIGEKLFF. V usage is TRBV19 and J usage is TRBJ1-4; D is unclear. Germline loops: CDR1 LNHDA, CDR2 SQIVND (reference sequence). The CDR3 length is 11 residues.